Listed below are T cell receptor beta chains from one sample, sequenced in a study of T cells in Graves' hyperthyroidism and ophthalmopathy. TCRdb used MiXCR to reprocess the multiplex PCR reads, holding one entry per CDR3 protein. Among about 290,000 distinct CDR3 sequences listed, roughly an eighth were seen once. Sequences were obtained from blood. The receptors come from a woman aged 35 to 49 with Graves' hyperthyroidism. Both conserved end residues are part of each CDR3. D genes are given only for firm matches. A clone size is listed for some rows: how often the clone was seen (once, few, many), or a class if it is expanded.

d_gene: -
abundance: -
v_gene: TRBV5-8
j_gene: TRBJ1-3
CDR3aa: CASSLGGLNPSNTIYF
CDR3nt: TGTGCCAGCAGCTTGGGGGGCCTCAATCCTAGCAACACCATATATTTT

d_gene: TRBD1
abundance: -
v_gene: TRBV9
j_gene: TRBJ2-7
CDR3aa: CASSGTGGRFDEQYF
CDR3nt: TGTGCCAGCAGCGGGACAGGGGGCCGTTTTGACGAGCAGTACTTC

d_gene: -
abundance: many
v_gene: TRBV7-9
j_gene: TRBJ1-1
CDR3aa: CASSLPRDNTEAFF
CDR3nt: TGTGCCAGCAGCTTACCCCGGGACAACACTGAAGCTTTCTTT

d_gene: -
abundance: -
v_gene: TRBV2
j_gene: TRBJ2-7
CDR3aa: CASTGHPSEEQYF
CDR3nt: TGTGCCAGCACAGGACACCCCTCTGAAGAGCAGTACTTC

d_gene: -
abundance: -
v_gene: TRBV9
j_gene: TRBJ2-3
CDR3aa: CASSVGGITDTQYF
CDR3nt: TGTGCCAGCAGCGTTGGTGGAATCACAGATACGCAGTATTTT

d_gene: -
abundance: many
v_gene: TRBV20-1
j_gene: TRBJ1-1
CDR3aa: CSAKRDSDAEAFF
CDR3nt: TGCAGTGCTAAAAGGGATTCCGACGCTGAAGCTTTCTTT

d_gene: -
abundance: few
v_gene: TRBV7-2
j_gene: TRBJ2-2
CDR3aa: CASSQEVVAGELFF
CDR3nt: TGTGCCAGCAGCCAGGAGGTGGTGGCCGGGGAGCTGTTTTTT

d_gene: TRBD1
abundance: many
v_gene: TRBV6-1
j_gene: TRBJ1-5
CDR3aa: CASSPWDRNNQPQHF
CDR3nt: TGTGCCAGCAGTCCGTGGGACAGAAACAATCAGCCCCAGCATTTT

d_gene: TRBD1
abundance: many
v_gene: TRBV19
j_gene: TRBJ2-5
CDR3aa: CASSSWTGRPETQYF
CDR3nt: TGTGCCAGTAGTTCCTGGACAGGTCGACCAGAGACCCAGTACTTC

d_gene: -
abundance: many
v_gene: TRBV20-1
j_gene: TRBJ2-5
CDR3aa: CSARLTQETQYF
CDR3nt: TGCAGTGCTAGGTTAACGCAAGAGACCCAGTACTTC

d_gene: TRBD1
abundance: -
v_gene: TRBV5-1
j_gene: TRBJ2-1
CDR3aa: CASSLITGGGGGQFF
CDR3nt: TGCGCCAGCAGCTTGATCACAGGGGGCGGAGGTGGGCAGTTCTTC

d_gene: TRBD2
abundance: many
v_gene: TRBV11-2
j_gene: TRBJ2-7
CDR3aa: CASSSLAGGPSEEQYF
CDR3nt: TGTGCCAGCAGCTCCCTAGCGGGAGGGCCTTCCGAGGAGCAGTACTTC

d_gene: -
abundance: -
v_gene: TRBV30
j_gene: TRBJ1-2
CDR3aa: CAWSVGGNWDYGYTF
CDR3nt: TGTGCCTGGAGTGTGGGAGGAAACTGGGACTATGGCTACACCTTC

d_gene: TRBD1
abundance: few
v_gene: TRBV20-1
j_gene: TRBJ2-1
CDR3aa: CSARKGQGAYNEQFF
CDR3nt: TGCAGTGCTAGAAAAGGACAGGGGGCCTACAATGAGCAGTTCTTC

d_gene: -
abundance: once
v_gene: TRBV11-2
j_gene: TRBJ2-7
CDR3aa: CACSVDLRPYEQYF
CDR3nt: TGTGCCTGCAGCGTAGATCTTCGCCCCTACGAGCAGTACTTC

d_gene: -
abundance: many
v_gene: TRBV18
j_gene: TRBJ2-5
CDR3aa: CASSPPEIQETQYF
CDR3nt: TGTGCCAGCTCACCACCGGAGATTCAAGAGACCCAGTACTTC

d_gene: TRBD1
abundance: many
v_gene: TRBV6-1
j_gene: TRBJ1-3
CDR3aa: CASSPGRDDRGPGNTIYF
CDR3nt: TGTGCCAGCAGTCCCGGCCGGGACGACAGGGGGCCTGGAAACACCATATATTTT

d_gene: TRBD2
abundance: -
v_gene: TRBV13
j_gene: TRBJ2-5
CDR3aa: CASSLGTSGIGEYF
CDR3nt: TGTGCCAGCAGCTTAGGCACAAGCGGGATTGGGGAGTACTTC

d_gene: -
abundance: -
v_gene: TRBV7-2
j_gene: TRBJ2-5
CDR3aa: CASSSDSYSETQYF
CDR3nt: TGTGCCAGCAGCTCCGACTCTTATTCAGAAACCCAGTACTTC

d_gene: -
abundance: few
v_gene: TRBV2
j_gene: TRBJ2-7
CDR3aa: CASSSQSYEQYF
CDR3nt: TGTGCCAGCAGTAGCCAGAGCTACGAGCAGTACTTC

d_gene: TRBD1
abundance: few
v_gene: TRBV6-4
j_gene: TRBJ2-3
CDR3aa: CASSDSTGSTDTQYF
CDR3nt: TGTGCCAGCAGTGACTCGACAGGGAGCACAGATACGCAGTATTTT

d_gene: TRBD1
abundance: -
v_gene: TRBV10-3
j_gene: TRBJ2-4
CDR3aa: CAISTDREGNIQYF
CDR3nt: TGTGCCATCAGTACCGACAGGGAAGGAAACATTCAGTACTTC

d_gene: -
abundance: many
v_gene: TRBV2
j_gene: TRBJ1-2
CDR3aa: CASSGQNLGGYTF
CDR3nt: TGTGCCAGCAGCGGACAGAACCTCGGGGGCTACACCTTC

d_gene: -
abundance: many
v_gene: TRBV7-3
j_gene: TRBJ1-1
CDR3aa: CASSSPPRDRRTEAFF
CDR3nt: TGTGCCAGCAGCTCACCGCCCAGGGATCGTCGCACTGAAGCTTTCTTT

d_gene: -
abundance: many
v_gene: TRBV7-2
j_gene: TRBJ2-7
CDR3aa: CASSLLGFSSYEQYF
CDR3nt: TGTGCCAGCAGCTTACTAGGGTTTAGCTCCTACGAGCAGTACTTC

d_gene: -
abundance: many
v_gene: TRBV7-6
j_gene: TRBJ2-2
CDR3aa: CASSLVEAEAGELFF
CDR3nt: TGTGCCAGCAGCTTAGTAGAGGCAGAGGCCGGGGAGCTGTTTTTT

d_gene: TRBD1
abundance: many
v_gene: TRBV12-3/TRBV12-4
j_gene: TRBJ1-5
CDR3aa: CASRPGQGARQPQHF
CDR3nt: TGTGCCAGCAGACCGGGACAGGGGGCACGACAGCCCCAGCATTTT

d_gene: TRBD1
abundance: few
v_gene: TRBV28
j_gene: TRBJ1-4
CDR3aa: CASRRAGTDDEKLFF
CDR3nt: TGTGCCAGCAGGCGAGCCGGGACAGACGATGAAAAACTGTTTTTT

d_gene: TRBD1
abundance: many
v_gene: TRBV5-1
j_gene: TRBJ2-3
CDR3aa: CASSLEDRVTDTQYF
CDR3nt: TGCGCCAGCAGCTTGGAAGACAGGGTGACAGATACGCAGTATTTT

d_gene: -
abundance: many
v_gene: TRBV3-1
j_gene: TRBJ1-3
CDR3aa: CASSQETGWDSGNTIYF
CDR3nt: TGTGCCAGCAGCCAAGAGACAGGTTGGGACTCTGGAAACACCATATATTTT

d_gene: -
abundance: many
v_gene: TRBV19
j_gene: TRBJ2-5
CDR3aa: CASSVTPTGETQYF
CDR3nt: TGTGCCAGTAGTGTGACGCCCACGGGAGAGACCCAGTACTTC

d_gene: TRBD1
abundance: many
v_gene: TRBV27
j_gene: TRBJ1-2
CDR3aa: CASRGTGRAYNYGYTF
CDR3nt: TGTGCCAGCCGAGGGACAGGGAGGGCGTATAACTATGGCTACACCTTC

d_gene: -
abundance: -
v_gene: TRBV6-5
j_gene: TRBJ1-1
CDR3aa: CASSFPGREAFF
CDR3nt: TGTGCCAGCAGTTTCCCGGGACGGGAAGCTTTCTTT

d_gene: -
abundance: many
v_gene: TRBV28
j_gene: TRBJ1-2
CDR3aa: CATSPSPQYYGYTF
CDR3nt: TGTGCCACCTCTCCCTCCCCACAGTACTATGGCTACACCTTC

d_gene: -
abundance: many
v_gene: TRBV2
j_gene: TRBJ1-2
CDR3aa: CASSEGQGSDGYTF
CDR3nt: TGTGCCAGCAGTGAAGGGCAGGGGTCGGATGGCTACACCTTC

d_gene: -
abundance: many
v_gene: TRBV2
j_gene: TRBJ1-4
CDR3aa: CASSDMVGYNEKLFF
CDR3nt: TGTGCCAGCAGTGATATGGTCGGATACAATGAAAAACTGTTTTTT

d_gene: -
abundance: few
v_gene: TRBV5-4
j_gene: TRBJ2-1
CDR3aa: CASSQGGSGTANEQFF
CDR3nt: TGTGCCAGCAGCCAGGGGGGTAGCGGGACGGCGAATGAGCAGTTCTTC

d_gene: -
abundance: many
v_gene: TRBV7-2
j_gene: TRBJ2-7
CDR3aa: CASSPRQGEYYEQYF
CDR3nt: TGTGCCAGCAGCCCCCGCCAGGGAGAGTACTACGAGCAGTACTTC

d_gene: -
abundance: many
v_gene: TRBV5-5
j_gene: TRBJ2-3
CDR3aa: CASSPGMLTDTQYF
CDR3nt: TGTGCCAGCAGCCCGGGGATGCTCACAGATACGCAGTATTTT

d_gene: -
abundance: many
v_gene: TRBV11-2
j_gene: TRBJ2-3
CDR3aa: CASSLRLTDTQYF
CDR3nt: TGTGCCAGCAGCCTAAGACTCACAGATACGCAGTATTTT

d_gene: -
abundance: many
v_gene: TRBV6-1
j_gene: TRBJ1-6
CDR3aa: CASSPRRESPLHF
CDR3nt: TGTGCCAGCAGTCCCCGAAGGGAATCACCCCTCCACTTT

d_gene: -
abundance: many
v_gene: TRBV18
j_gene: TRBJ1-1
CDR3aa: CASSPLEDTEAFF
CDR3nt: TGTGCCAGCTCACCACTTGAGGACACTGAAGCTTTCTTT

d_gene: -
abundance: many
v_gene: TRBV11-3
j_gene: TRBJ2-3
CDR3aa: CASSHGSDTQYF
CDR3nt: TGTGCCAGCAGCCATGGGTCAGATACGCAGTATTTT

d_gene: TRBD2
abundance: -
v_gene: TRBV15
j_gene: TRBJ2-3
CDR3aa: CATSRAGGYTQYF
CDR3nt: TGTGCCACCAGCAGAGCGGGAGGGTATACGCAGTATTTT

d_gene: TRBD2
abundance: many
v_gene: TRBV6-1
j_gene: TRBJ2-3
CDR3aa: CASSPGVAGGKQDTQYF
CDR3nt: TGTGCCAGCAGTCCCGGTGTAGCGGGAGGTAAACAAGATACGCAGTATTTT

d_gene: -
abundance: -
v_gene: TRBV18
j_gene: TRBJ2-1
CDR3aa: CASSRTTSYDEQFF
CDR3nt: TGTGCCAGCTCACGCACAACTAGTTATGATGAGCAGTTCTTC